This TCR beta chain originates from a study of T cell responses to AZD1222 COVID-19 vaccine (dated by TCRdb to about 2021). For the wider study: AZD1222 recipients whose second dose came at about 4 weeks and those whose second dose came at about 12 weeks were combined into one group, since spike-specific TCR depth and breadth did not differ between the two schedules. TCR sequencing covered more than 230 trial participants: approximately 200 given two doses of AZD1222 and 26 given two doses of MenACWY control vaccine. Enrollment into the trials was organized by age into subgroups of 18-55, 56-69 and 70-plus years, and those subgroups contained about 160, 30 and 59 TCR-sequenced participants, respectively.

The CDR3 regions of human TCRbeta chains were analyzed by immunosequencing. The study's own analysis went as follows. TCRs in the repertoires were matched against a reference library of SARS-CoV-2-specific TCRs that had been generated with the MIRA antigen-specificity platform. Breadth was defined as the fraction of unique TCRs that were SARS-CoV-2-associated, and depth was defined as the fraction of total T cells that were SARS-CoV-2-associated. Using the MIRA data, each spike-specific TCR was mapped to the spike region that the TCR reacts to and placed in a CD4 or CD8 class. Log10-transformed breadth and depth values were compared by one-way ANOVA with Sidak's multiple comparisons tests. Here the immuneACCESS table is served through TCRdb, limited to in-frame sequences with V and J called. Missing clones are a known gap in these copies; in checked studies unresolved V genes cover under half, and the rest lacks a known reason. V, J and clone size are those of that table, while D and trimming were read from the DNA. The table for this sample lists approximately 89,000 clones; about 91% of them were counted only once. Around 5.2% of the sample belongs to the ten largest clones.

Turning to this clone: Its target antigen remains unknown. One base away there is no much larger clone; base qualities are not given.

The germline V gene encodes CDR1 MNHEY and CDR2 SVGEGT. The germline V end is reduced by 6 bases and the J end by 7 bases; junction bases left unmatched: 8. Including cysteine and phenylalanine, the CDR3 has 15 amino acids. The CDR3 DNA has 45 bases and is translated from base 1. The time point label for this specimen denotes: baseline before first vaccination. Samples from vaccinated people were obtained from the UK trials COV001 and COV002, which included a single-blind randomized controlled phase 2/3 trial of AZD1222 (ChAdOx1 nCoV-19) in healthy adults. For TCRbeta chain sequencing, PBMC samples from trial participants were taken at day 0 and at day 28 after the second dose. Beyond this particular receptor, the publication reports: Vaccine-associated CD4 TCRs spanned the whole spike protein, with dominant responses in regions 160-218 and 743-854. Only 5 to 7 AZD1222 recipients were SARS-CoV-2 seropositive at baseline, limiting conclusions about previously exposed vaccinees. After two AZD1222 doses, both the breadth and the depth of spike-specific TCRs were significantly higher than at day 0 and than in MenACWY recipients. Because no samples from the day 14 peak response were available, repertoires could be characterized only after the peak T cell response. In the small 56-69-year group, the increase in depth fell short of significance, most likely because of low power. Participants were mostly white British and included more females than males, and it was suggested by the authors that clonal diversity may have been underestimated. Reportedly, close to half of the unique spike-specific TCRs recognized epitopes lying outside the regions that are mutated in the B.1.351 and B.1.1.7 variants.

The material sequenced was peripheral blood, taken on day 0 of AZD1222 vaccination. This receptor was obtained from an adult in good health. In this chain, TRBV6-2 or TRBV6-3 is recombined with TRBJ2-1, with 11 bases matching TRBD2. The CDR3 in this case is CASSRTSGWTNEQFF. DNA sequence: TGTGCCAGCAGCCGGACTAGCGGGTGGACGAATGAGCAGTTCTTC.